This is a list of T cell receptor beta chains from one sample in a study of T cells after yellow fever vaccination. TCRdb re-derived calls from the 5' RACE reads in MiXCR, one entry per CDR3 protein. The table has just over 250,000 distinct CDR3 sequences, about 5.2% seen once. Source: CD4+ T cells sorted from PBMCs, taken on the day of the yellow fever booster vaccination. The receptors were gathered from a young man who received the YFV17D yellow fever vaccine. CDR3s include the opening cysteine and the closing phenylalanine or tryptophan. Fields, in order: D gene, clone size, V gene, J gene, CDR3 DNA, CDR3 protein. The D gene is left open where the match is weak. The listing skips clone size in some rows; elsewhere it reads once, few, many or a size class.

NA	many	TRBV9	TRBJ1-1	TGTGCCAGCAGCGTAGCCGTAACAGGAGGCACTGAAGCTTTCTTT	CASSVAVTGGTEAFF
TRBD1	few	TRBV19	TRBJ1-2	TGTGCCAGTAGTCCGCCTGACAGGGGTGGCTACACCTTC	CASSPPDRGGYTF
NA	few	TRBV7-9	TRBJ2-5	TGTGCCAGCACCCCCGGTGTTATGTCACTAACCGAAGAGACCCAGTACTTC	CASTPGVMSLTEETQYF
NA	many	TRBV6-1	TRBJ1-1	TGTGCCAGCAGTGTTTGGGGGGCAAGGGGGAACACTGAAGCTTTCTTT	CASSVWGARGNTEAFF
TRBD2	NA	TRBV27	TRBJ2-3	TGTGCCAGCAGTTTATCGAGGGCGGGGGGATCTACGCAGTATTTT	CASSLSRAGGSTQYF
TRBD1	NA	TRBV18	TRBJ2-5	TGTGCCAGCTCACCGGCGACAGGGGTGGAGACCCAGTACTTC	CASSPATGVETQYF
TRBD2	few	TRBV18	TRBJ2-2	TGTGCCAGCTCACCTCCCTCCGGGGGGGCCATCTCTCCCGGGGAGCTGTTTTTT	CASSPPSGGAISPGELFF
NA	NA	TRBV4-1	TRBJ1-4	TGCGCCAGCAGCCAAGAGGGGGGATTTAATGAAAAACTGTTTTTT	CASSQEGGFNEKLFF
TRBD2	many	TRBV5-4	TRBJ2-3	TGTGCCAGCAGCTTGCGGGGGGGCCCAGATACGCAGTATTTT	CASSLRGGPDTQYF
NA	NA	TRBV5-4	TRBJ1-1	TGTGCCAGCACCGAGCAGGCGAACACTGAAGCTTTCTTT	CASTEQANTEAFF
TRBD2	NA	TRBV5-1	TRBJ2-3	TGCGCCAGCAGAGCGGGGGCCGCTAGCACAGATACGCAGTATTTT	CASRAGAASTDTQYF
TRBD1	few	TRBV6-5	TRBJ2-5	TGTGCCAGCAGTGCATCGGGACAGGGATTAGAGACCCAGTACTTC	CASSASGQGLETQYF
NA	many	TRBV20-1	TRBJ1-4	TGCAGTGCTAGTTACCCTCACCGGGGGAATGAAAAACTGTTTTTT	CSASYPHRGNEKLFF
NA	many	TRBV7-9	TRBJ2-7	TGTGCCAGCAGCTACGTCTCCTACGAGCAGTACTTC	CASSYVSYEQYF
NA	NA	TRBV12-5	TRBJ2-3	TGTGCTAGTGGTACGGTTTGGTTCACAGATACGCAGTATTTT	CASGTVWFTDTQYF
NA	many	TRBV5-1	TRBJ2-2	TGCGCCAGCAGCTTTGTAGGAACCACCGGGGAGCTGTTTTTT	CASSFVGTTGELFF
NA	few	TRBV3-1	TRBJ1-5	TGTGCCAGCAGCCAAGGACGGACAAATCAGCCCCAGCATTTT	CASSQGRTNQPQHF
TRBD1	many	TRBV10-3	TRBJ2-5	TGTGCCACCCTTCCTGACAGGGGGCAAGAGACCCAGTACTTC	CATLPDRGQETQYF
TRBD2	many	TRBV12-3/TRBV12-4	TRBJ2-4	TGTGCCAGCACCGGGACTAGGGGTTCCATTCAGTACTTC	CASTGTRGSIQYF
NA	NA	TRBV10-2	TRBJ2-7	TGCGCCAGCAGTGACCCGGAGCCCTACGAGCAGTACTTC	CASSDPEPYEQYF
TRBD2	few	TRBV3-1	TRBJ2-5	TGTGCCAGCAGCCGGGACCGAGGGACTAGCGGGGGGGGTCGTCAAGAGACCCAGTACTTC	CASSRDRGTSGGGRQETQYF
NA	NA	TRBV5-1	TRBJ2-2	TGCGCCAGCAGGGAATACACCGGGGAGCTGTTTTTT	CASREYTGELFF
NA	many	TRBV7-2	TRBJ2-5	TGTGCCAGCAGAATTCAGGGTGGTGAGACCCAGTACTTC	CASRIQGGETQYF
TRBD1	few	TRBV4-1	TRBJ1-4	TGCGCCAGCAGCCTCCCCAAGGGGGCCTCTTCAACTAATGAAAAACTGTTTTTT	CASSLPKGASSTNEKLFF
TRBD1	NA	TRBV7-2	TRBJ1-2	TGTGCCAGCAGCTTAGATCAGGGGGCTAACTATGGCTACACCTTC	CASSLDQGANYGYTF
TRBD2	few	TRBV28	TRBJ2-3	TGTGCCAGCAGTTTAGAAGCGGGAGACACAGATACGCAGTATTTT	CASSLEAGDTDTQYF
TRBD1	many	TRBV4-3	TRBJ1-1	TGCGCCAGCAGCCAAGGTACCGACAGGGTGAACACTGAAGCTTTCTTT	CASSQGTDRVNTEAFF
NA	few	TRBV10-3	TRBJ1-2	TGTGCCATCAGTGAGTCTTTTGATAACTATGGCTACACCTTC	CAISESFDNYGYTF
TRBD1	few	TRBV5-1	TRBJ1-1	TGCGCCAGCAGCTTGGTTGGGACAGGGGACACTGAAGCTTTCTTT	CASSLVGTGDTEAFF
NA	few	TRBV7-2	TRBJ1-3	TGTGCCAGCAGCTTAGCGGTACCCGGGACAGGAAACACCATATATTTT	CASSLAVPGTGNTIYF
NA	many	TRBV10-2	TRBJ2-2	TGCGCCAGCAGTGAGGATAGCTATCCAGGGGTCCCCAACACCGGGGAGCTGTTTTTT	CASSEDSYPGVPNTGELFF
NA	NA	TRBV5-5	TRBJ1-2	TGTGCCAGCAGCCGGGGACCGTCGATCCATGGCTACACCTTC	CASSRGPSIHGYTF
TRBD1	many	TRBV20-1	TRBJ1-6	TGCAGTGCTAACTCCGGGACAGGGGGCTCACCCCTCCACTTT	CSANSGTGGSPLHF
NA	many	TRBV4-2	TRBJ1-2	TGTGCCAGCTCCCCGCCACAGGGCAGCTATAAAAACTATGGCTACACCTTC	CASSPPQGSYKNYGYTF
NA	NA	TRBV12-3/TRBV12-4	TRBJ1-5	TGTGCCAGCAGCCTCAGGGAATTGCAGCCCCAGCATTTT	CASSLRELQPQHF
TRBD1	few	TRBV3-1	TRBJ2-1	TGTGCCAGCAGCGAAACGGACAGGGGACATGAGCAGTTCTTC	CASSETDRGHEQFF
TRBD2	few	TRBV7-2	TRBJ2-5	TGTGCCAGCAGCTTTTCACTACTAGCGGGCACCCAAGAGACCCAGTACTTC	CASSFSLLAGTQETQYF
NA	few	TRBV11-1	TRBJ2-2	TGTGCCAGCAGCCTCGAAGGGGCTCCCCCCGCCGGGGAGCTGTTTTTT	CASSLEGAPPAGELFF
NA	few	TRBV5-1	TRBJ1-1	TGCGCCAGCAGCTTGTTATCCGGGACTGAAGCTTTCTTT	CASSLLSGTEAFF
TRBD2	many	TRBV24-1	TRBJ2-3	TGTGCCACCAGTCGAGCGGGGAGCACAGATACGCAGTATTTT	CATSRAGSTDTQYF
NA	few	TRBV12-3/TRBV12-4	TRBJ1-1	TGTGCCAGCAGTTTAAGGGAAATGAACACTGAAGCTTTCTTT	CASSLREMNTEAFF
TRBD2	many	TRBV5-1	TRBJ2-1	TGCGCCAGCAGCGTAGCGGGTAACAATGAGCAGTTCTTC	CASSVAGNNEQFF
NA	NA	TRBV7-9	TRBJ1-1	TGTGCCAGCAGCTTAGCGGTGGCTGAAGCTTTCTTT	CASSLAVAEAFF
NA	few	TRBV3-1	TRBJ2-3	TGTGCCAGCAGCCAAGAGTGGAAGGACACAGATACGCAGTATTTT	CASSQEWKDTDTQYF
NA	many	TRBV6-2/TRBV6-3	TRBJ1-6	TGTGCCAGCGCTACCCTTTATTCACCCCTCCACTTT	CASATLYSPLHF
TRBD1	NA	TRBV20-1	TRBJ1-2	TGCAGTGCTACTCCGGGACAGGGAATAGGTGGCTACACCTTC	CSATPGQGIGGYTF
NA	NA	TRBV4-2	TRBJ2-5	TGTGCCAGCAGTCTCTTTGACAGTTTAGGGGAGACCCAGTACTTC	CASSLFDSLGETQYF
TRBD1	NA	TRBV5-1	TRBJ2-2	TGCGCCAGCGAGCGGACAGGGACGAACACCGGGGAGCTGTTTTTT	CASERTGTNTGELFF
NA	many	TRBV6-2/TRBV6-3	TRBJ2-2	TGTGCCAGCAGCCCATCACACACCGGGGAGCTGTTTTTT	CASSPSHTGELFF
NA	few	TRBV2	TRBJ2-1	TGTGCCAGCAGTGAAGCGAGCAGATACAATGAGCAGTTCTTC	CASSEASRYNEQFF
TRBD1	few	TRBV4-2	TRBJ2-3	TGTGCCAGCAGCCGCGGGACAGGGGGCCCCACAGATACGCAGTATTTT	CASSRGTGGPTDTQYF